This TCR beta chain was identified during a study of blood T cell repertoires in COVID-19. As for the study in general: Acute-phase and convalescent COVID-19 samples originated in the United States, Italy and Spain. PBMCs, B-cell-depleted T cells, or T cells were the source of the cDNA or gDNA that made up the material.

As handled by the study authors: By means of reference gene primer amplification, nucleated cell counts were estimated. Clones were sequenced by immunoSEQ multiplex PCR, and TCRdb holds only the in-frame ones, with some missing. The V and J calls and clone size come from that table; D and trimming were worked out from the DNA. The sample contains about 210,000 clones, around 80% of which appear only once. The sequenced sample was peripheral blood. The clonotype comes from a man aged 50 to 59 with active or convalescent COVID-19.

In DNA form, the CDR3 reads TGTGCCAGCAGCCGTACAGGGGGAGGAGGGGATACGCAGTATTTT. This translates into CASSRTGGGGDTQYF. The V gene is TRBV5-4, the J gene TRBJ2-3; 8 bases match TRBD1. Germline-derived CDR1 and CDR2 are SGHNT and YYREEE (reference sequence). With V trimmed by 4 bases and J by 6 bases, 10 bases remained unmatched. CDR3 length: 15 residues. The full variable domain, with the rest looked up from reference TRBV5-4 and TRBJ2-3, is ETGVTQSPTHLIKTRGQQVTLRCSSQSGHNTVSWYQQALGQGPQFIFQYYREEENGRGNFPPRFSGLQFPNYSSELNVNALELDDSALYLCASSRTGGGGDTQYFGPGTRLTVL.